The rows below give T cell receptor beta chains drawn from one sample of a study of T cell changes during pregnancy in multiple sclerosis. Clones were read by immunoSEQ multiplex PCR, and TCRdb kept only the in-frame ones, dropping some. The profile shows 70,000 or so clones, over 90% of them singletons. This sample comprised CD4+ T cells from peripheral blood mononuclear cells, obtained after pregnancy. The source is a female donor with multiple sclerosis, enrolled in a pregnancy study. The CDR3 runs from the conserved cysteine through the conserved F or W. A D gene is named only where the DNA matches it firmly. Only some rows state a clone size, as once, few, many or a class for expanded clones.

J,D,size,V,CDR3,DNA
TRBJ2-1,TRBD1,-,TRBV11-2,CASSLDRSQGTGDEQFF,TGTGCCAGCAGCTTAGATCGGTCACAGGGGACAGGGGATGAGCAGTTCTTC
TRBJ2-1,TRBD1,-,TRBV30,CAWSDAGTWGQSNEQFF,TGTGCCTGGAGTGACGCCGGGACCTGGGGACAGAGCAATGAGCAGTTCTTC
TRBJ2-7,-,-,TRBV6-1,CASSFSYEQYF,TGTGCCAGCAGCTTCTCCTACGAGCAGTACTTC
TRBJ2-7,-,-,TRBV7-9,CASSLISGTYEQYF,TGTGCCAGCAGCTTAATCAGCGGTACCTACGAGCAGTACTTC
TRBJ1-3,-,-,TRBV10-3,CAISAGTTEGNTIYF,TGTGCCATCAGTGCGGGGACAACGGAAGGAAACACCATATATTTT
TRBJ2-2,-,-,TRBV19,CASSSGRNTGELFF,TGTGCCAGTAGTTCGGGGAGGAACACCGGGGAGCTGTTTTTT
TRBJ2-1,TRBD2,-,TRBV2,CASTAGLAGHNEQFF,TGTGCCAGCACTGCGGGACTAGCGGGCCACAATGAGCAGTTCTTC
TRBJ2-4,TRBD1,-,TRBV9,CASSETGILKNIQYF,TGTGCCAGCAGCGAGACAGGGATATTGAAAAACATTCAGTACTTC
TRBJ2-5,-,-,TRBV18,CASSRREPPGEQYF,TGTGCCAGCTCACGCCGGGAGCCTCCTGGGGAGCAGTACTTC
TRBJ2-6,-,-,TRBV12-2,CATLSWDRGPGANVLTF,TGTGCAACCCTAAGCTGGGACAGGGGGCCTGGGGCCAACGTCCTGACTTTC
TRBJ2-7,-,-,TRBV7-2,CASSSGLIHYEQYF,TGTGCCAGCAGCTCAGGGCTAATCCACTACGAGCAGTACTTC
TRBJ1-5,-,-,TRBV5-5,CASSLGTGSTRSNQPQHF,TGTGCCAGCAGCTTAGGCACGGGGTCTACTCGGAGCAATCAGCCCCAGCATTTT
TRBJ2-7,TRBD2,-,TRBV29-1,CSVRAGLGAYEQYF,TGCAGCGTTCGGGCGGGACTAGGGGCCTACGAGCAGTACTTC
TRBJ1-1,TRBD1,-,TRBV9,CASSERDRTTEAFF,TGTGCCAGCAGCGAACGGGACAGAACCACTGAAGCTTTCTTT
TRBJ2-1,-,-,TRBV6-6,CASSPITFGSNNEQFF,TGTGCCAGCAGTCCCATCACTTTCGGGTCCAACAATGAGCAGTTCTTC
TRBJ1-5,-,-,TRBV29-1,CSATLGGKDQPQHF,TGCAGCGCTACCCTAGGGGGAAAAGATCAGCCCCAGCATTTT
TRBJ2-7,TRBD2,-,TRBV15,CATSRDRTSGYEQYF,TGTGCCACCAGCAGAGATCGGACTAGCGGGTACGAGCAGTACTTC
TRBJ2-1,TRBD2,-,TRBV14,CASSRTLSGRFSYNEQFF,TGTGCCAGCAGCCGCACGCTTAGCGGGAGGTTCTCCTACAATGAGCAGTTCTTC
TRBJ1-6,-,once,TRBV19,CASSLTPTVYNSPLHF,TGTGCCAGTAGTTTGACTCCGACAGTCTATAATTCACCCCTCCACTTT
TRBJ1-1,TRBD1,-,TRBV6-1,CASNRQGNTEAFF,TGTGCCAGCAACAGACAGGGGAACACTGAAGCTTTCTTT
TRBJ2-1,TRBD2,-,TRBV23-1,CASSHPISGEASENNEQFF,TGCGCCAGCAGTCACCCTATTAGCGGGGAAGCATCTGAAAACAATGAGCAGTTCTTC
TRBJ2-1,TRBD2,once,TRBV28,CASIGTSDYNEQFF,TGTGCCAGTATCGGGACTAGCGATTACAATGAGCAGTTCTTC
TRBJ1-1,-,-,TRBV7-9,CASRPTGPNTEAFF,TGTGCCAGCAGGCCCACAGGGCCGAACACTGAAGCTTTCTTT
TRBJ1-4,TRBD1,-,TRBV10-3,CAIRPRDSNEKLFF,TGTGCCATCAGGCCCCGGGACAGTAATGAAAAACTGTTTTTT
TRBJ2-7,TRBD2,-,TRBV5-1,CASSLEASGRGEQYF,TGCGCCAGCAGCTTGGAGGCTAGCGGGAGGGGGGAGCAGTACTTC
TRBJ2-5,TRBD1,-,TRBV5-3,CARSGTGGVPNEETQYF,TGTGCCAGAAGCGGGACAGGGGGGGTACCTAACGAAGAGACCCAGTACTTC
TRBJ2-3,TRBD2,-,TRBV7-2,CASSLQSGGQLTDTQYF,TGTGCCAGCAGCCTTCAGAGCGGGGGCCAGCTCACAGATACGCAGTATTTT
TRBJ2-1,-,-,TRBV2,CASSEVRSFNNEQFF,TGTGCCAGCAGTGAAGTCAGGTCCTTCAACAATGAGCAGTTCTTC
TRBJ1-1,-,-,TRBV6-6,CASSYPMNTEAFF,TGTGCCAGCAGTTATCCCATGAACACTGAAGCTTTCTTT
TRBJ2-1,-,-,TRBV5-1,CASSGNSGLSSYNEQFF,TGCGCCAGCAGCGGAAATAGCGGCCTAAGCTCCTACAATGAGCAGTTCTTC
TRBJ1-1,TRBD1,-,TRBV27,CASSSPRTGEDTEAFF,TGTGCCAGCAGTTCTCCCCGGACAGGGGAAGACACTGAAGCTTTCTTT
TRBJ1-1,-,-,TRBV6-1,CASSESGVDTEAFF,TGTGCCAGCAGTGAATCGGGGGTGGACACTGAAGCTTTCTTT
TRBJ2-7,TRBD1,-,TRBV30,CAWSVKGGPHEQYF,TGTGCCTGGAGTGTCAAAGGGGGCCCCCACGAGCAGTACTTC
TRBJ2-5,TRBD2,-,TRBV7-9,CASSLVRGGASETQYF,TGTGCCAGCAGCTTAGTACGCGGGGGGGCGAGCGAGACCCAGTACTTC
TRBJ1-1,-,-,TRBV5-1,CASSRTGHRNTEAFF,TGCGCCAGCAGCCGCACGGGACACCGGAACACTGAAGCTTTCTTT
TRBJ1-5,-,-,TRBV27,CASRWGVNQPQHF,TGTGCCAGCAGGTGGGGGGTAAATCAGCCCCAGCATTTT
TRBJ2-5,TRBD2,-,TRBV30,CAWSVGRGQYF,TGTGCCTGGAGTGTGGGGCGGGGGCAGTACTTC
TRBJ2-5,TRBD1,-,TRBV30,CASSGTVQETQYF,TGTGCCTCGTCAGGGACAGTACAAGAGACCCAGTACTTC
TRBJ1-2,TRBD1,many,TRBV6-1,CASSPQEGAGYGYTF,TGTGCCAGCAGCCCCCAAGAGGGGGCGGGCTATGGCTACACCTTC
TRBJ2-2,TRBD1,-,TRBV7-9,CASSLGDRGKVDTGELFF,TGTGCCAGCAGCTTAGGTGACAGGGGGAAAGTCGACACCGGGGAGCTGTTTTTT
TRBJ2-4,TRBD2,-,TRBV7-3,CASSSSGGRGAKNIQYF,TGTGCCAGCAGCTCCTCCGGAGGGAGGGGAGCCAAAAACATTCAGTACTTC
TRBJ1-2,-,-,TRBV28,CASSLFGAGYTF,TGTGCCAGCAGTTTATTTGGGGCTGGCTACACCTTC
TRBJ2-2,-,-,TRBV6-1,CASSVVRGNTGELFF,TGTGCCAGCAGTGTGGTCAGGGGGAACACCGGGGAGCTGTTTTTT
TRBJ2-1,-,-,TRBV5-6,CASSLGYRYNEQFF,TGTGCCAGCAGCTTGGGGTACCGGTACAATGAGCAGTTCTTC